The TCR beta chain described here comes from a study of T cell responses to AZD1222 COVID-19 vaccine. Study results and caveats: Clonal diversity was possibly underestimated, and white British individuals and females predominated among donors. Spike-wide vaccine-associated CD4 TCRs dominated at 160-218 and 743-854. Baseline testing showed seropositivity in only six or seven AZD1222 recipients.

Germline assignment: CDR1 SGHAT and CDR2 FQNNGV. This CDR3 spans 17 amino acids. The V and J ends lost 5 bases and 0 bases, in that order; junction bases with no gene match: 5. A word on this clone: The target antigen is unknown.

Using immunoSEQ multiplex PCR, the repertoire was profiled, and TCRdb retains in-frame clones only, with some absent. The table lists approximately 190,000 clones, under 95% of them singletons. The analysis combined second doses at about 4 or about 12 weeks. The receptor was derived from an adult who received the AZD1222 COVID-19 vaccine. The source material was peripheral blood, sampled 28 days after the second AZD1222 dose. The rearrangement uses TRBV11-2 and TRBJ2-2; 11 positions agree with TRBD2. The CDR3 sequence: CASSLGLAETNTGELFF. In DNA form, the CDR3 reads TGTGCCAGCAGCCTGGGACTAGCGGAGACGAACACCGGGGAGCTGTTTTTT. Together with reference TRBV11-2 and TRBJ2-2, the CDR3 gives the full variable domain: EAGVAQSPRYKIIEKRQSVAFWCNPISGHATLYWYQQILGQGPKLLIQFQNNGVVDDSQLPKDRFSAERLKGVDSTLKIQPAKLEDSAVYLCASSLGLAETNTGELFFGEGSRLTVL.